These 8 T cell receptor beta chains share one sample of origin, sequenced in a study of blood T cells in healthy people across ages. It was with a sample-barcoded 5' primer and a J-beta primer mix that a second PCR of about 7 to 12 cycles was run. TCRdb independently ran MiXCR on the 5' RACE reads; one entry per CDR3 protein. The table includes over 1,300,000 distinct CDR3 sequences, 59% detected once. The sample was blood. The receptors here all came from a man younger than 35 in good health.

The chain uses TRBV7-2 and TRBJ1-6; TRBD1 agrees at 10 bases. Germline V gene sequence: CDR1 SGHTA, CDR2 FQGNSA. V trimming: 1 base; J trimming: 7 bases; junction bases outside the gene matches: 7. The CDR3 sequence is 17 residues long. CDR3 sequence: CASSLVATGGVNSPLHF. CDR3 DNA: TGTGCCAGCAGCTTAGTCGCGACAGGGGGCGTAAATTCACCCCTCCACTTT.

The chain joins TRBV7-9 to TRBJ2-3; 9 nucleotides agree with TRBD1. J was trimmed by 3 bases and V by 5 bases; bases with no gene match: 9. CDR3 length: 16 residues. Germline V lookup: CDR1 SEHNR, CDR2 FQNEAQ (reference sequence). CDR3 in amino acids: CASSNRDREVTDTQYF. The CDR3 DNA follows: TGTGCCAGCAGCAATCGGGACAGGGAGGTAACAGATACGCAGTATTTT.

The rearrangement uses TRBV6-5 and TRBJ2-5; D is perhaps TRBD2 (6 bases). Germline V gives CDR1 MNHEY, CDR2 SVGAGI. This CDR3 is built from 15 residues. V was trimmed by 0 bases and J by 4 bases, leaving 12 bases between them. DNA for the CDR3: TGTGCCAGCAGTTACTCCGAGGAGGGTGGAGAGACCCAGTACTTC. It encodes CASSYSEEGGETQYF.

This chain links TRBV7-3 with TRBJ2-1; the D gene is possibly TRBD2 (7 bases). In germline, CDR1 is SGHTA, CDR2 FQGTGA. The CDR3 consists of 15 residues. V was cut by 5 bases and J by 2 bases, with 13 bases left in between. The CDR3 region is CASSIRGAPYNEQFF. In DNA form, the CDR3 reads TGTGCCAGCAGCATACGGGGGGCCCCCTACAATGAGCAGTTCTTC.

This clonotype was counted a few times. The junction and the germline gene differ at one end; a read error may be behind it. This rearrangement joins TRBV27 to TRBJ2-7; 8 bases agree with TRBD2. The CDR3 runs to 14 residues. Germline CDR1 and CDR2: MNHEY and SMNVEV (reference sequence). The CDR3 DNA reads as TGCGCCAGCAGCCTGTCTACTAGCGGCTACGAGCAGTACTTC. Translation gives CASSLSTSGYEQYF.

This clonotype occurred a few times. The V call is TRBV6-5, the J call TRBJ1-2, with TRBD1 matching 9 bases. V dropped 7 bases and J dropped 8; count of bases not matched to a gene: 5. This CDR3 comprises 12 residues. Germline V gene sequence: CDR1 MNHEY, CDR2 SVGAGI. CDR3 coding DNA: TGTGCCAGCACTAGGACAGGGGAAGGCTACACCTTC. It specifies CASTRTGEGYTF.

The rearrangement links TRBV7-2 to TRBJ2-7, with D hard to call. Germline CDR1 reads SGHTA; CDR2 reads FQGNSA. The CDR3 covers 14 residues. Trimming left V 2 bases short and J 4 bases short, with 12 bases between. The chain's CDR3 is CASSLHLSLYEQYF. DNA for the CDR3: TGTGCCAGCAGCTTACACCTTTCCCTTTACGAGCAGTACTTC.

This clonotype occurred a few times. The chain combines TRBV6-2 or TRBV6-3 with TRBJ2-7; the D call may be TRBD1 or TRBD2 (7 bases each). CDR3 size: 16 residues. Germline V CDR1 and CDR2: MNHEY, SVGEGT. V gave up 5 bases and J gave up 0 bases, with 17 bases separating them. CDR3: CASSTEAGQSSYEQYF. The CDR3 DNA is TGTGCCAGCAGTACCGAAGCGGGACAGAGCTCCTACGAGCAGTACTTC.